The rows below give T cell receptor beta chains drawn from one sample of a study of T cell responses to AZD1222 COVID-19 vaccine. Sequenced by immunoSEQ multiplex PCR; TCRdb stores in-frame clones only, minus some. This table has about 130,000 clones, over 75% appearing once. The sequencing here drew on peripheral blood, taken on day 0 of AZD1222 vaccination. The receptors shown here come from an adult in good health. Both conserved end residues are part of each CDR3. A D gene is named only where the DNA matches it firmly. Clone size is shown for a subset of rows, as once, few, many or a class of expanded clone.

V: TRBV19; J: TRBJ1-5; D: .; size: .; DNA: TGTGCCAGTAGAGAGCAGGGACAAGGACCCCAGCATTTT; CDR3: CASREQGQGPQHF
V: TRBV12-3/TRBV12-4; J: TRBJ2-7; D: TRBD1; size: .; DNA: TGTGCCAGCAGACAGGGGCTCTCCTACGAGCAGTACTTC; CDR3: CASRQGLSYEQYF
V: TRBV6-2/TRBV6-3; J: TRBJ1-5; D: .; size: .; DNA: TGTGCCAGCAGTTACTCGAGGGCAGGGGCTAGCAATCAGCCCCAGCATTTT; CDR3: CASSYSRAGASNQPQHF
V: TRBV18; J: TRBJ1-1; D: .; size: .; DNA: TGTGCCAGCTCACCACCCCACGGCGGGAACACTGAAGCTTTCTTT; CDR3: CASSPPHGGNTEAFF
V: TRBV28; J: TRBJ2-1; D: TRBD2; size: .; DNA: TGTGCTACAGGAGCGGGAGGATGGGGCGCCTACAATGAGCAGTTCTTC; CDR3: CATGAGGWGAYNEQFF
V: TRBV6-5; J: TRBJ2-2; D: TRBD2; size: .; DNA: TGTGCCAGCAGTCATAGCGGGGGGGCCGGGGAGCTGTTTTTT; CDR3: CASSHSGGAGELFF
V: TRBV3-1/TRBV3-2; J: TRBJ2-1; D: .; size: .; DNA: TGTGCCAGCAGCCCAACGCGGCAAACCTACAATGAGCAGTTCTTC; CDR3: CASSPTRQTYNEQFF
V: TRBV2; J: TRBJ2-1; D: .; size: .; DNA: TGTGCCCTCTGGGGGGGCGGACGGTCCTACAATGAGCAGTTCTTC; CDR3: CALWGGGRSYNEQFF
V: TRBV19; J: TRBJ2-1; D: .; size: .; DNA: TGTGCCAGTACTCGAGGTACCACAAGAGGTGAGCAGTTCTTC; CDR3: CASTRGTTRGEQFF
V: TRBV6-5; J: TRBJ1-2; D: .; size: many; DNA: TGTGCCAGCAGCGGGTGGGAGGGGGGCTATGGCTACACCTTC; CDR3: CASSGWEGGYGYTF
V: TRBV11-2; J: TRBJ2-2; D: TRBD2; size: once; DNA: TGTGCCAGCAGGAGCGGGAGGGGTAACACCGGGGAGCTGTTTTTT; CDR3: CASRSGRGNTGELFF
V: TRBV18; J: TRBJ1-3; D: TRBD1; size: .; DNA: TGTGCCAGCTCACCTACTCAAATCCGGGACAGCTCTGGAAACACCATATATTTT; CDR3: CASSPTQIRDSSGNTIYF
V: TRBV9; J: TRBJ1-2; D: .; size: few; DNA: TGTGCCAGCAGCGCCAGGGGACACCCCGAGGATGGCTACACCTTC; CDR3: CASSARGHPEDGYTF
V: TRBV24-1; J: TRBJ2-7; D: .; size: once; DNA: TGTGCCACCATCTGGGCCCAGCAGTACTTC; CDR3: CATIWAQQYF
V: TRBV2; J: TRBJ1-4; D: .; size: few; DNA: TGTGCCACCCAAGGGACCTCCGTTAATGAAAAACTGTTTTTT; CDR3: CATQGTSVNEKLFF
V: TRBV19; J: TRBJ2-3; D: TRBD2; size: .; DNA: TGTGCCAGTAGTATAGCTCTTTCTAGCGGTTACACAGATACGCAGTATTTT; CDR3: CASSIALSSGYTDTQYF
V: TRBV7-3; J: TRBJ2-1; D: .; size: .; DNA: TGTGCCAGCAGGGTTAGCTCCTACAATGAGCAGTTCTTC; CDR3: CASRVSSYNEQFF
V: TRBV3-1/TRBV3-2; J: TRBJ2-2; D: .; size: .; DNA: TGTGCCAGCAGCCAAGGTTCAGCGCCCGGGGAGCTGTTTTTT; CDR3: CASSQGSAPGELFF
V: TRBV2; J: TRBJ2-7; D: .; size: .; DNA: TGTGCCAGCAGCCCAGTGTACGAGCAGTACTTC; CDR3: CASSPVYEQYF
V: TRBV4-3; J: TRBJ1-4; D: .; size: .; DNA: TGCGCCAGCAGCCACTATTTTCAACTCAATGAAAAACTGTTTTTT; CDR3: CASSHYFQLNEKLFF
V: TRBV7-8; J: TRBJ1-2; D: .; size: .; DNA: TGTGCCAGCAGCCCTGGGGTGGACTATGGCTACACCTTC; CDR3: CASSPGVDYGYTF
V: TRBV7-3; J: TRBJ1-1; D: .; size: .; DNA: TGTGCCAGCAGCGAGCAGGGGCTCGGTGAAGCTTTCTTT; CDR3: CASSEQGLGEAFF
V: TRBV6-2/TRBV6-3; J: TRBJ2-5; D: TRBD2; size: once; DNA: TGTGCCAGCAGTTATGGGCTAGCGGGAGAGACCCAGTACTTC; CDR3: CASSYGLAGETQYF
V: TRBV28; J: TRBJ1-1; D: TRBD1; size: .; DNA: TGTGCCAGCAGTCTCATAGGGGGCTCGAGCACTGAAGCTTTCTTT; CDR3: CASSLIGGSSTEAFF
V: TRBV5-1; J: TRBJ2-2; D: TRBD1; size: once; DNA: TGCGCCAGCTCCCAGGGACAGGGAGGCACCGGGGAGCTGTTTTTT; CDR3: CASSQGQGGTGELFF
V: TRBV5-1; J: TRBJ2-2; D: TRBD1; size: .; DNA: TGCGCCAGCAGCTTGTATGGCAGGGGGAGCACCGGGGAGCTGTTTTTT; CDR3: CASSLYGRGSTGELFF
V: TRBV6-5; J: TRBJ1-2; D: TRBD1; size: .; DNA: TGTGCCAGCAGCTCCGGGACAGGACTCTATGGCTACACCTTC; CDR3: CASSSGTGLYGYTF
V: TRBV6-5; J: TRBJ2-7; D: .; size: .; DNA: TGTGCCAGCAGTTACTCCCGGACGGAAGGTAACTACGAGCAGTACTTC; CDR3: CASSYSRTEGNYEQYF
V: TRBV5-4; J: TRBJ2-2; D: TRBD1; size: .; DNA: TGTGCCAGCAGCTTAACCGGGACAGCCGCCGGGGAGCTGTTTTTT; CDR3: CASSLTGTAAGELFF
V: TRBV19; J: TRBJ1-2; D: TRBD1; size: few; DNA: TGTGCCAGTAGTAGACAGGGGACGACTGGCTACACCTTC; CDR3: CASSRQGTTGYTF
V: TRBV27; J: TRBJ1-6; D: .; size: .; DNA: TGTGCCAGCAGGATCAGGGCCTATAATTCACCCCTCCACTTT; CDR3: CASRIRAYNSPLHF
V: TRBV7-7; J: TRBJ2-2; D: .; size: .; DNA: TGTGCTAGCAGCTTAGCGCGGCAGAACACCGGGGAGCTGTTTTTT; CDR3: CASSLARQNTGELFF
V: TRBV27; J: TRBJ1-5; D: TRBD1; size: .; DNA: TGTGCCAGCAGTCCGACAGGGGGACATCAGCCCCAGCATTTT; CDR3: CASSPTGGHQPQHF
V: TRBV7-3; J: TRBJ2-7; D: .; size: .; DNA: TGTGCCAGCAGCAACGGCAGCTCCTACGAGCAGTACTTC; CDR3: CASSNGSSYEQYF
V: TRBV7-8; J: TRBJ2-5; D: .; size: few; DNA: TGTGCCAGCAGCTTAGCGACGGGTGGCGGGGAGACCCAGTACTTC; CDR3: CASSLATGGGETQYF
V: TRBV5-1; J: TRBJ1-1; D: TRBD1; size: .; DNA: TGCGCCAGCAGCTTGGGTAGAGGGGGCCGGTACACTGAAGCTTTCTTT; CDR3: CASSLGRGGRYTEAFF
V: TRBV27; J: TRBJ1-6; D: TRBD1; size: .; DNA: TGTGCCAGCAGCAAGCGGTCGCCGGGACAGGGGGTCTCCCTCCACTTT; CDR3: CASSKRSPGQGVSLHF
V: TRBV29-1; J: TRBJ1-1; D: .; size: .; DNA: TGCAGCCTCGAAAGGCAGGCGAACACTGAAGCTTTCTTT; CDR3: CSLERQANTEAFF
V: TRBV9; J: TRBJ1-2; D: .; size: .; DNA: TGTGCCAGCAGCGTAGCGGTCAGTAACTATGGCTACACCTTC; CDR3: CASSVAVSNYGYTF
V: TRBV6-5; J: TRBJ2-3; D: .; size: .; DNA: TGTGCCAGCAGTTGGTCGGGGTCCTCCACAGATACGCAGTATTTT; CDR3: CASSWSGSSTDTQYF